This record concerns one T cell receptor beta chain sequence. The sample holds many counts of this clonotype. The antigen it binds to is not known. The input lacks base qualities; no much larger clone sits a single base away. Stable Graves' hyperthyroidism was defined as no progression to ophthalmopathy during 18 months of follow-up. The hyperthyroidism patients were between 18 and 65 years old and newly diagnosed, with a disease duration of less than 2 months. Patients with uncontrolled infections, other autoimmune diseases, pregnancy or lactation were excluded. Diagnoses were based on clinical symptoms, serum thyroxine and TRAb, thyroid ultrasound and orbital computed tomography. Total RNA was extracted using Trizol reagent, and RNA quality was assessed on an Agilent 2100 Bioanalyzer. This specimen belongs to a study of T cells in Graves' hyperthyroidism and ophthalmopathy (dated by TCRdb to the late 2010s). A note on the overall study: To identify distinguishing TCR V-J signatures, a discovery cohort of about 100 patients was used, comprising 40 to 45 with Graves' ophthalmopathy and 57 with stable Graves' hyperthyroidism. Thyroid tissue and blood T-cell repertoires from about 6 Graves' hyperthyroidism patients were also compared in the study. The approximately 95 discovery patients were divided at random into training and test sets in a 7:3 ratio. The paper describes TCR Vbeta CDR3 sequencing of 120 to 150 peripheral blood samples, made up of some 42 ophthalmopathy patients, some 80 hyperthyroidism patients and around 17 progressor patients. Whether ophthalmopathy could be predicted prospectively was tested in an independent validation cohort made up of 18 to 20 hyperthyroidism patients plus 17 patients who later progressed to ophthalmopathy. After sampling, hyperthyroidism patients received methimazole starting at 30 mg daily, and ophthalmopathy patients received high-dose intravenous methylprednisolone.

The study at large found these results: No statistical method was used to fix the sample size in advance, and group allocation was not hidden from the investigators. A 13 V-J signature model separated ophthalmopathy from stable hyperthyroidism, with 87.88% sensitivity and about 81% specificity in cross-validation and 80%/75% in testing. Most expanded thyroid clonotypes (frequency above 0.001) were also detected in blood, suggesting blood repertoires may reflect thyroid immune responses. In validation, the model predicted progression to ophthalmopathy a median of around six months before onset, with about 64% sensitivity and around 76% specificity.

The TCR beta CDR3 regions were amplified from the RNA transcripts. The TCR CDR3 was subjected to a first round of RT-PCR using the HTBI primer set and the Qiagen OneStep RT-PCR kit. The libraries were constructed in a second round of multiplex PCR and then size-selected and purified. Libraries were sequenced paired-end with 100 bp reads on an Illumina HiSeq2000. The authors' pipeline ran thus. SOAPnuke was used to process the raw data, with reads discarded if the reads contained adapters or uncalled bases, had a mean Phred below 15, or lacked an exact constant-primer or identifier match. High-quality paired reads were merged using COPE v1.2.5, and each unique nucleotide sequence was defined as a clonotype. MiTCR v1.1 was used to align clonotypes to the IMGT TRBV, TRBD and TRBJ reference segments. Analysis was restricted to V-J combinations with a frequency above 0.0001, which covered over 98% of repertoires. The TCS score was defined as the ratio of F50 (clonal expansion) to E x V (chaos), calculated using BLOSUM62-based TCRdist between CDR3 peptides within each V-J. Welch's t-statistics and random forest reduced fewer than 600 V-J features to fewer than 15, which were used in a naive Bayes classifier (R e1071). The similarity between thyroid and blood repertoires was quantified using the Morisita-Horn index. The public sequencing data were trimmed at Q25 with fastp and processed into clonotypes with MiXCR by TCRdb, which kept only in-frame beta chains. Rows with a matching CDR3 protein are joined into one entry that keeps the most common DNA and genes. The V and J calls shown here were made by TCRdb, not taken from the authors' results. The sample includes some 98,000 distinct CDR3 sequences, with 35% to 50% observed a single time. Roughly 10% of the sample lies in the top ten.

The source is a woman aged 30 to 39 with Graves' hyperthyroidism. Sequencing was performed on peripheral blood or thyroid tissue (not recorded which).

For the CDR3, the sequence is CASSLPGGQETQYF. The nucleotide sequence reads TGTGCCAGCTCATTACCAGGGGGCCAAGAGACCCAGTACTTC. The sequence joins TRBV18 to TRBJ2-5; 7 bases in the middle match TRBD1. From the cysteine up to the phenylalanine, the CDR3 has a length of 14 residues. Only the CDR3 DNA is retained, 42 bases long and in frame from the first base. The germline V gene provides CDR1 KGHSH and CDR2 LQKENI. V loses 5 bases at its end and J loses 1 base; junction bases beyond the gene matches: 4.